What follows is one T cell receptor (beta chain) and its context. The data derive from a study of T cell responses to AZD1222 COVID-19 vaccine. Measured with immunoSEQ multiplex PCR; TCRdb has only the in-frame clones, and not every one. The sample lists some 160,000 clones; just under 95% were seen once. This TCR was recovered from an adult in good health. The sample in question was peripheral blood, obtained on day 0 of AZD1222 vaccination.

The CDR3 DNA sequence: TGTGCCAGCAGCCCGAGCGGGGGGGCCGGTGATGAGCAGTTCTTC. It is translated as CASSPSGGAGDEQFF. This chain links TRBV9 with TRBJ2-1; 10 bases align to TRBD2. The germline V gene has CDR1 SGDLS and CDR2 YYNGEE. V lost 4 bases and J lost 8; bases outside the gene matches: 9. The CDR3 runs 15 residues.